The 6 T cell receptor beta chains presented below share a single source sample, sequenced in a study of shared T cell receptors in the human thymus. The table came from immunoSEQ multiplex PCR; TCRdb's copy has only in-frame clones and leaves some out. The sample holds 540,000 or so clones, about 80% seen once. The same sample was also used in a study of human thymus T cells.

The material sequenced was thymocytes. Receptors originate from a boy less than two years old with a congenital heart defect.

The chain has TRBV9 and TRBJ2-3; D may be TRBD1 (5 bases). Trimming removed 0 bases from V and 1 base from J, with 9 bases in between. This CDR3 contains 15 residues. The germline V gene has CDR1 SGDLS and CDR2 YYNGEE. CDR3 protein: CASSVEKGGTDTQYF. The DNA for the CDR3 is TGTGCCAGCAGCGTAGAGAAAGGGGGCACAGATACGCAGTATTTT. Full variable domain (outside the CDR3, taken from reference TRBV9 and TRBJ2-3): DSGVTQTPKHLITATGQRVTLRCSPRSGDLSVYWYQQSLDQGLQFLIQYYNGEERAKGNILERFSAQQFPDLHSELNLSSLELGDSALYFCASSVEKGGTDTQYFGPGTRLTVL.

The chain employs TRBV6-1 and TRBJ2-7; perhaps TRBD1 as D (6 bases). CDR1 MNHNS and CDR2 SASEGT come from the germline V gene. CDR3 length equals 14 residues. V was shortened by 6 bases and J by 2 bases, with 14 bases between the two germline ends. The CDR3 is CASRTQGIPYEQYF. CDR3 DNA sequence: TGTGCCAGCAGGACACAGGGAATCCCCTACGAGCAGTACTTC.

The gene calls are TRBV28 and TRBJ1-2, with D possibly TRBD1 on 6 matching bases. The germline gives CDR1 MDHEN, CDR2 SYDVKM. With 7 bases removed from V and 2 bases from J, the gap between germline ends came to 11 bases. There are 13 residues in the CDR3. Written as DNA, the CDR3 is TGTGCCAGCAAGGGGGGGCTGAACTATGGCTACACCTTC. Its translation: CASKGGLNYGYTF.

Here the CDR3 reads CVTRGRGPYYEQYF. The CDR3 DNA sequence: TGTGTCACACGGGGCAGGGGTCCTTACTACGAGCAGTACTTC. This chain uses TRBV25-1 with TRBJ2-7; TRBD1 might be the D (6 bases). The V gene's germline CDR1 is MGHDK and CDR2 SYGVNS. CDR3 length: 14 amino acids.

The rearrangement uses TRBV30 and TRBJ2-3, with D possibly being TRBD2 (6 bases). Per germline, CDR1 GTSNPN and CDR2 SVGIG (reference sequence). The V end lost 3 bases, the J end lost 1 base, and 20 bases lay between the germline ends. CDR3 length equals 17 residues. CDR3 sequence (DNA): TGTGCCTGGAGACGTGCGCTGGCGGGAAACGGCACAGATACGCAGTATTTT. Amino acid sequence: CAWRRALAGNGTDTQYF.

V usage is TRBV28 and J usage is TRBJ1-2; possible D gene TRBD1, 6 bases. Per the germline V gene, CDR1 is MDHEN and CDR2 is SYDVKM. Trimming removed 3 bases at V and 0 bases at J, with 8 bases between. This CDR3 is 14 amino acids long. The chain's CDR3 is CASSLGAANYGYTF. The CDR3 bases are TGTGCCAGCAGTTTGGGGGCCGCTAACTATGGCTACACCTTC.